This T cell receptor beta chain derives from a study of T cell changes during pregnancy in multiple sclerosis. This clone was seen only once. Here immunoSEQ multiplex PCR was the method, and the copy in TCRdb shows in-frame clones only, minus some. The sample holds about 29,000 clones; about 88% are singletons and the top ten take roughly 7.5%. V gave up 1 base and J gave up 1 base, with 17 bases separating them. The CDR3 contains 17 residues. Germline V gives CDR1 SQVTM, CDR2 ANQGSEA. This sample comprised CD8+ T cells from peripheral blood mononuclear cells, obtained after pregnancy. This TCR derives from a female donor with multiple sclerosis, enrolled in a pregnancy study. The rearrangement links TRBV29-1 to TRBJ2-1; D is possibly TRBD2 (6 bases). The CDR3 region is CSVEGVPLAGSYNEQFF. In nucleotides, the CDR3 is TGCAGCGTTGAAGGGGTCCCACTGGCGGGGTCCTACAATGAGCAGTTCTTC.